The 4 T cell receptor beta chains reported below all come from one sample, sequenced in a study of chemoradiotherapy in HPV16-positive cancers (dated by TCRdb to between 2021 and 2023). Receptor amplification or capture employed the immunoSEQ multiplex PCR assay. The source is immuneACCESS, and TCRdb retained only in-frame sequences with V and J called. Part of the clones is not carried over; for the studies checked, unresolved V genes explain less than half of this, and the remainder is unexplained. The sample has tens of thousands of clones on record, over 85% of them singletons. The biggest ten clones account for 18% of the sample. Sample: blood, taken from a patient who underwent chemoradiotherapy. Every receptor here comes from a human donor with HPV-associated anogenital cancer.

This chain links TRBV6-5 with TRBJ2-5; 8 nucleotides align to TRBD1. The CDR3 sequence is 14 residues long. Losses at the gene ends were 6 bases for V and 5 bases for J; bases not matched to a gene: 8. Germline V lookup: CDR1 MNHEY, CDR2 SVGAGI. The CDR3 loop is CASRTPTGAETQYF. The CDR3 region has the DNA TGTGCCAGCAGAACACCGACAGGGGCGGAGACCCAGTACTTC.

The V and J genes are TRBV15 and TRBJ2-1, with D possibly being TRBD2 (5 bases). The CDR3 consists of 17 residues. Germline V lookup: CDR1 LNHNV, CDR2 YYDKDF (reference sequence). The V and J ends lost 0 bases and 1 base respectively, with 13 bases between them. CDR3 DNA sequence: TGTGCCACCAGCAGAGATATTGAGGGTAATTCCTACAATGAGCAGTTCTTC. Its translation is CATSRDIEGNSYNEQFF.

This rearrangement joins TRBV28 to TRBJ2-7, with D uncertain. The V end lost 2 bases, the J end lost 0 bases, and 5 bases lay between the germline ends. CDR1 is MDHEN, CDR2 SYDVKM, per germline. The CDR3 extends over 13 amino acids. CDR3 amino acids: CASSLESSYEQYF. The CDR3 DNA reads as TGTGCCAGCAGTTTAGAGAGCTCCTACGAGCAGTACTTC.

The chain is built from TRBV6-5 and TRBJ1-4; TRBD1 might be the D (5 bases). The CDR3 spans 13 residues. Between the trimmed V and J ends, which lost 6 bases and 8 bases, there was a span of 13 bases. The germline V gene has CDR1 MNHEY and CDR2 SVGAGI. The CDR3 DNA reads as TGTGCCAGCAGCCGCCGGCGGGGGGAAAAACTGTTTTTT. Amino acid sequence: CASSRRRGEKLFF.